The clone carrying this TCR beta chain was recorded a few times. Its antigen is undetermined. This sample was taken from a study of beta chain features in type 1 diabetes. This CDR3 region has 17 residues. CDR1 and CDR2 from the germline V gene are SGHVS and FNYEAQ. V was clipped by 1 base and J by 1 base, with 16 bases between them. Broader study findings: The analysis here could not establish whether HLA type shapes TCRB rearrangement. All four CD4+ subsets of Type 1 diabetes patients contained TCRB CDR3s that were moderately but significantly shorter.

The study reverse transcribed the entire isolated RNA, so it sequenced expressed TCRB transcripts. Assay used: immunoSEQ multiplex PCR; TCRdb lists only in-frame clones, some missing. Among 130,000 or so clones, approximately 9.8% were seen once, and the ten largest hold about 0.6%. The clonotype comes from a middle-aged woman in good health. Sequenced sample: central memory CD4+ T cells from blood. The V call is TRBV7-6, the J call TRBJ1-2; D unresolved. CDR3 DNA: TGTGCCAGCAGCTTAGGGGGAGGGCTTACCAGTAACTATGGCTACACCTTC. It specifies CASSLGGGLTSNYGYTF.